Listed here are 24 T cell receptor beta chains from one sample, sequenced in a study of T-cell reconstitution after alpha-beta-depleted transplantation in children. As it was prepared, the TCRbeta library received unique molecular identifiers. In TCRdb, the PCR reads were re-called with MiXCR into one record per CDR3 protein. The sample has roughly 250,000 distinct CDR3 sequences, under 9.5% seen once; the top ten hold 6% to 7%. Sequencing was performed on PBMCs, mostly from graft donor cells, taken 180 days after TCRalphabeta/CD19-depleted stem cell transplant. These receptors were taken from a male patient between 10 and 17 years old who had a stem cell transplant for acute lymphoblastic leukemia, so the T cells may come from the graft donor.

This clonotype was observed many times. This chain links TRBV9 with TRBJ2-3, with TRBD2 matching over 9 bases. The CDR3 is 18 amino acids. V lost 0 bases, J lost 5 bases, and 13 bases stayed unmatched. The germline V gene encodes CDR1 SGDLS and CDR2 YYNGEE. As DNA, the CDR3 is TGTGCCAGCAGCGTAGAGGGTCTGGCGGGGGGGCGAGGAGATACGCAGTATTTT. Its translation: CASSVEGLAGGRGDTQYF.

This clonotype is a singleton in its sample. The J gene is TRBJ2-2, the V gene TRBV29-1; 7 bases match TRBD1. CDR1 is SQVTM and CDR2 is ANQGSEA in the germline V gene. This CDR3 region has 12 residues. V was pared by 4 bases and J by 7 bases, with 3 bases of the junction left unmatched. Written as DNA, the CDR3 is TGCAGCGTTGGACAGGGTGGCGGGGAGCTGTTTTTT. Translated: CSVGQGGGELFF.

This clonotype was detected many times. Here the CDR3 DNA reads TGTGCCAGCACCTTCTTACCCTGGGGGAACACTGAAGCTTTCTTT. Protein product: CASTFLPWGNTEAFF. The rearrangement joins TRBV12-3 or TRBV12-4 to TRBJ1-1; D unresolved. The length of the CDR3 is 15 residues. Trimming left V 7 bases short and J 1 base short, with 16 bases between.

This clonotype was observed many times. The chain carries TRBV7-2 and TRBJ2-1; no firm D call. Germline V gene lookup returns CDR1 SGHTA and CDR2 FQGNSA. Between the trimmed V and J ends, which lost 1 base and 3 bases, there was a span of 10 bases. The length of the CDR3 is 15 residues. The CDR3 protein is CASSLGVFVYNEQFF. The CDR3 DNA follows: TGTGCCAGCAGCTTAGGTGTTTTCGTCTACAATGAGCAGTTCTTC. Complete variable domain (other parts from reference TRBV7-2 and TRBJ2-1): GAGVSQSPSNKVTEKGKDVELRCDPISGHTALYWYRQSLGQGLEFLIYFQGNSAPDKSGLPSDRFSAERTGGSVSTLTIQRTQQEDSAVYLCASSLGVFVYNEQFFGPGTRLTVL.

This chain uses TRBV7-8 with TRBJ1-1; 7 bases are shared with TRBD1. In germline, CDR1 is SGHVS, CDR2 FQNEAQ. J gave up 4 bases and V 4 bases, and 12 bases lay outside the gene matches. This CDR3 has 16 amino acids. CDR3 nucleotides: TGTGCCAGCAGCTCGAGGGGGCGGGGAGAGGGCACTGAAGCTTTCTTT. Protein sequence: CASSSRGRGEGTEAFF.

This clonotype was counted many times. The chain links TRBV29-1 to TRBJ2-1, with 8 bases aligning to TRBD1. V gave up 6 bases and J gave up 3 bases; unmatched junction bases: 10. CDR1 and CDR2 from the germline V gene are SQVTM and ANQGSEA. The CDR3 is made up of 15 amino acids. DNA for the CDR3: TGCAGCGTCGAAACCCGGGACAGGCACTACAATGAGCAGTTCTTC. As protein: CSVETRDRHYNEQFF.

There are many counts of this clonotype. The chain uses TRBV28 and TRBJ2-1; D remains unclear. Germline values: CDR1 MDHEN, CDR2 SYDVKM. The CDR3 covers 15 residues. Trimming stripped 3 bases from V and 3 bases from J, with 12 bases between. The CDR3: CASSFFSMGYNEQFF. The CDR3 DNA is TGTGCCAGCAGTTTCTTCTCCATGGGCTACAATGAGCAGTTCTTC.

This clonotype was seen repeatedly, ten times or more. The CDR3 region is CASSQEGRGGTEAFF. The CDR3 DNA is TGTGCCAGCAGCCAAGAAGGACGTGGAGGCACTGAAGCTTTCTTT. The chain couples TRBV4-2 to TRBJ1-1, with no clear D. This CDR3 comprises 15 residues. Trimming removed 0 bases from V and 4 bases from J, with 12 bases in between. Germline V gene sequence: CDR1 LGHNA, CDR2 YNFKEQ.

This clonotype has a count of ten or more. The chain couples TRBV5-1 to TRBJ2-3, with D tentatively TRBD1 (6 bases). V was trimmed by 1 base and J by 2 bases, leaving 8 bases between them. Germline V gene sequence: CDR1 SGHRS, CDR2 YFSETQ. This CDR3 region has 14 residues. CDR3 residues: CASSLRDNTDTQYF. The CDR3 nucleotides read TGCGCCAGCAGCTTGCGGGACAACACAGATACGCAGTATTTT.

This clonotype was observed at least ten times. The chain is built from TRBV5-1 and TRBJ1-1, with D possibly being TRBD1 (5 bases). The ends were cut back, 0 bases at V and 4 bases at J, with 7 bases in the middle. Per the germline V gene, CDR1 is SGHRS and CDR2 is YFSETQ. This CDR3 region has 13 residues. DNA for the CDR3: TGCGCCAGCAGCTTGGCAGGGACCACTGAAGCTTTCTTT. It encodes CASSLAGTTEAFF.

This clonotype has more than one count but fewer than ten. V and J are TRBV15 and TRBJ2-5, with D possibly being TRBD2 (5 bases). There are 13 residues in the CDR3. CDR1 is LNHNV, CDR2 YYDKDF, per germline (reference sequence). Trimming took off 6 bases at V and 5 bases at J, with 13 bases between the two ends. Here the CDR3 reads CATSKGPGETQYF. CDR3 DNA sequence: TGTGCCACCAGTAAGGGTCCGGGGGAGACCCAGTACTTC.

This clonotype was observed at least ten times. V and J are TRBV18 and TRBJ2-2; maybe TRBD2 (6 bases). Germline CDR1 reads KGHSH; CDR2 reads LQKENI. V lost 5 bases and J 6 bases, leaving 19 bases between the germline ends. CDR3 length: 16 amino acids. DNA for the CDR3: TGTGCCAGCTCATCTCGAGCTGACTGGAGGGCCGGGGAGCTGTTTTTT. Its protein is CASSSRADWRAGELFF.

This clonotype showed up many times. The V call is TRBV20-1, the J call TRBJ1-2; D possibly corresponds to TRBD1 (5 bases). V lost 3 bases to trimming and J lost 5 bases, with 13 bases between them. The CDR3 totals 13 residues. Germline V gene lookup returns CDR1 DFQATT and CDR2 SNEGSKA (reference sequence). The CDR3: CSARTDTIYGYTF. As DNA, the CDR3 is TGCAGTGCTAGGACGGACACGATTTATGGCTACACCTTC.

This clonotype was recorded many times. This chain uses TRBV7-2 with TRBJ2-7, with TRBD2 identical over 10 bases. In germline, CDR1 is SGHTA, CDR2 FQGNSA. The trim removed 6 bases at V and 6 bases at J, leaving 5 bases unmatched. There are 13 residues in the CDR3. In DNA, the CDR3 is TGTGCCAGCAGGGTACTAGCGGGGAGCGAGCAGTACTTC. Its protein is CASRVLAGSEQYF.

With respect to this clonotype: Its ends do not fully match the called genes, so a read error is possible. CDR3 bases: TGTGCCGGCAGCGTAGAACTAGCGGGGGGCTCGAGCTCCTACAATGAGCAGTTCTTC. Translation gives CAGSVELAGGSSSYNEQFF. This chain connects TRBV9 to TRBJ2-1; TRBD2 aligns across 12 bases. Germline CDR1 is SGDLS and CDR2 is YYNGEE. The CDR3 has 19 residues.

This clonotype was seen many times. This chain uses TRBV20-1 with TRBJ1-3, with D hard to call. V lost 4 bases, J lost 4 bases, and 8 bases lay in between. Germline loops: CDR1 DFQATT, CDR2 SNEGSKA (reference sequence). CDR3 length: 12 amino acids. This CDR3 reads CSAMQRGNTIYF. Here the CDR3 DNA reads TGCAGTGCTATGCAACGGGGAAACACCATATATTTT.

This clonotype has a count of ten or more. The CDR3 sequence: CSVSRGGEKLFF. The CDR3 DNA reads TGCAGCGTTTCCAGGGGTGGTGAAAAACTGTTTTTT. The chain employs TRBV29-1 and TRBJ1-4; TRBD1 might be the D (6 bases). The ends were cut back, 5 bases at V and 7 bases at J, with 11 bases in the middle. The CDR3 is 12 residues long. Germline CDR1 SQVTM, CDR2 ANQGSEA.

This clonotype was detected many times. The chain carries TRBV7-9 and TRBJ1-6; D is ambiguous. Trimming left V 5 bases short and J 4 bases short, with 12 bases between. Per the germline V gene, CDR1 is SEHNR and CDR2 is FQNEAQ (reference sequence). This CDR3 has 15 residues. DNA for the CDR3: TGTGCCAGCAGCCCAAATGGGGAGTATAATTCACCCCTCCACTTT. Translation: CASSPNGEYNSPLHF.

V is TRBV3-1 and J is TRBJ2-5; 9 bases are a match to TRBD1. Unmatched junction bases numbered 4, after V lost 2 bases and J lost 3 bases. This CDR3 is 15 amino acids long. Germline V lookup: CDR1 LGHDT, CDR2 YNNKEL (reference sequence). In DNA, the CDR3 is TGTGCCAGCAGCCAATGGACAGGGGTGAAAGAGACCCAGTACTTC. Translation: CASSQWTGVKETQYF.

This clonotype turned up a few times. The J gene is TRBJ2-1, the V gene TRBV28; 9 bases are a match to TRBD2. The trim removed 8 bases at V and 10 bases at J, leaving 12 bases unmatched. This CDR3 has 14 residues. Germline V lookup: CDR1 MDHEN, CDR2 SYDVKM. This CDR3 is CASAELRGGGEQFF. CDR3 nucleotides: TGTGCCAGCGCGGAGTTGCGGGGGGGCGGGGAGCAGTTCTTC.

This clonotype has a count of ten or more. The rearrangement links TRBV6-5 to TRBJ1-1, with D perhaps TRBD1 (6 bases). Looked up from germline, CDR1 is MNHEY and CDR2 is SVGAGI. V lost 2 bases to trimming and J lost 5 bases, with 21 bases between them. The CDR3 sequence is 17 residues long. The CDR3 DNA is TGTGCCAGCAGTTACCTATCCCGTAGGGGGGCGATGACTGAAGCTTTCTTT. It yields the protein CASSYLSRRGAMTEAFF.

This clonotype was found many times. The chain uses TRBV6-5 and TRBJ1-4; D unclear. Germline CDR1 is MNHEY and CDR2 is SVGAGI. V lost 0 bases and J lost 8, with 25 bases in between. CDR3 size: 19 residues. This CDR3 reads CASSYSRAGGNSREEKLFF. The DNA of the CDR3 is TGTGCCAGCAGTTACTCGAGGGCAGGTGGCAACTCAAGGGAAGAAAAACTGTTTTTT.

Points on this clonotype: One base away lies a much larger clone, so this may be a sequencing read error. The chain recombines TRBV12-3 or TRBV12-4 with TRBJ1-2; D remains unclear. Trimming shortened V by 3 bases and J by 4 bases, and 3 bases separated the two germline ends. This CDR3 is 11 amino acids long. CDR3 residues: CASSFSYGYTF. Written as DNA, the CDR3 is TGTGCCAGCAGTTTTAGCTATGGCTACACCTTC.

This clonotype was recorded many times. V gene TRBV12-3 or TRBV12-4 combines with J gene TRBJ2-5; 7 bases are a match to TRBD2. The junction had 7 bases not matched to a gene; V was cut back by 3 bases and J by 0 bases. This CDR3 spans 16 amino acids. CDR3 in amino acids: CASSFGREPNQETQYF. The CDR3 nucleotides are TGTGCCAGCAGTTTCGGGCGGGAGCCGAACCAAGAGACCCAGTACTTC.